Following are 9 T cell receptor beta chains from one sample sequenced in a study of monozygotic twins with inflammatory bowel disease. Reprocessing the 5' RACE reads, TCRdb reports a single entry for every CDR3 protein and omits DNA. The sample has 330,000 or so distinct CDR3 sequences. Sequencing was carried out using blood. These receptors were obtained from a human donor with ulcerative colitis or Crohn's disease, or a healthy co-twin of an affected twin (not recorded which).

The CDR3 sequence is CASSLAETVDGEQYF. The J gene is TRBJ2-7, the V gene TRBV7-9; TCRdb gives TRBD1 as the D gene, but with no DNA this cannot be confirmed. CDR1 is SEHNR, CDR2 FQNEAQ, per germline (reference sequence). The CDR3 is made up of 15 amino acids.

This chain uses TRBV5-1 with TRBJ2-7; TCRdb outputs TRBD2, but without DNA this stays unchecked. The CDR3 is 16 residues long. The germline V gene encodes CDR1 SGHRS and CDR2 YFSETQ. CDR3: CASSLRQDSGIYEQYF. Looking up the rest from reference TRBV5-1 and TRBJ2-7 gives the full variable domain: KAGVTQTPRYLIKTRGQQVTLSCSPISGHRSVSWYQQTPGQGLQFLFEYFSETQRNKGNFPGRFSGRQFSNSRSEMNVSTLELGDSALYLCASSLRQDSGIYEQYFGPGTRLTVT.

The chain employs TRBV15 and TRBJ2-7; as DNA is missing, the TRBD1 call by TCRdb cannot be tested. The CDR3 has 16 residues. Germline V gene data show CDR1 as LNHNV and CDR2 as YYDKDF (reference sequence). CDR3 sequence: CATSPRDRMSSYEQYF.

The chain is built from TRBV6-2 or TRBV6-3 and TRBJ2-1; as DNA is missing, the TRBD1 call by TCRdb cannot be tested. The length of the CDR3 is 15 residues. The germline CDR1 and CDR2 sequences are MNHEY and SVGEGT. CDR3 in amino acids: CASRPQGGENNEQFF.

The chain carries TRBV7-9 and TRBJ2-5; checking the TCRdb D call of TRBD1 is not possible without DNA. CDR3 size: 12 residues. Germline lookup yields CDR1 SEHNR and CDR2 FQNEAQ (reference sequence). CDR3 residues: CASLGVGETQYF.

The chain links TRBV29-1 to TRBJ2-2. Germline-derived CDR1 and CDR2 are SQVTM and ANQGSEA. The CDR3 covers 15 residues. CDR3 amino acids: CSVEDRTRDTGELFF.

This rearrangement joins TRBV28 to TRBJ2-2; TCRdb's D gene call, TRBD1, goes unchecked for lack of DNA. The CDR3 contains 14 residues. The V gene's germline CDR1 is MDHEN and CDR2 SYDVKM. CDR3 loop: CASSGPFGEGGLFF.

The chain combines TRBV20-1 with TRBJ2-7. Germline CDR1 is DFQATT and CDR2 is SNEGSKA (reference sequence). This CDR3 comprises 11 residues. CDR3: CSASPTYEQYF.

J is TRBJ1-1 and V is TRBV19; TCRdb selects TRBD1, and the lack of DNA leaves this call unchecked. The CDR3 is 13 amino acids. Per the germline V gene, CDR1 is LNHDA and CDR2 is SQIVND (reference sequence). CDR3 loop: CASSIGQGIEAFF.